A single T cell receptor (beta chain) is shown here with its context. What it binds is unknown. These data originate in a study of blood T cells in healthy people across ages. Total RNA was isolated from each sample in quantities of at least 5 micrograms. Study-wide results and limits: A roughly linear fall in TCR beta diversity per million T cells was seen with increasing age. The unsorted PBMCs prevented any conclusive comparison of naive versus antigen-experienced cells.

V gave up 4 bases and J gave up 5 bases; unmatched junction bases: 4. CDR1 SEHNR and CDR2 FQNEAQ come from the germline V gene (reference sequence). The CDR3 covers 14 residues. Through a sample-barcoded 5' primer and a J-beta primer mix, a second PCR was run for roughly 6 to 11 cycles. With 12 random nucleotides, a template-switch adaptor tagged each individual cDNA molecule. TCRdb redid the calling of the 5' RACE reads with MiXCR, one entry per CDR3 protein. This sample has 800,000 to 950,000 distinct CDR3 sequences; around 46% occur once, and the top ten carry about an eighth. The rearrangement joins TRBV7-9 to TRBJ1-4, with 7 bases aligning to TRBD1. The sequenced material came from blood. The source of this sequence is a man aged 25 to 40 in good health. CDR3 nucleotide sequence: TGTGCCAGCAGCTCCGGGACAGCAAATGAAAAACTGTTTTTT. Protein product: CASSSGTANEKLFF.